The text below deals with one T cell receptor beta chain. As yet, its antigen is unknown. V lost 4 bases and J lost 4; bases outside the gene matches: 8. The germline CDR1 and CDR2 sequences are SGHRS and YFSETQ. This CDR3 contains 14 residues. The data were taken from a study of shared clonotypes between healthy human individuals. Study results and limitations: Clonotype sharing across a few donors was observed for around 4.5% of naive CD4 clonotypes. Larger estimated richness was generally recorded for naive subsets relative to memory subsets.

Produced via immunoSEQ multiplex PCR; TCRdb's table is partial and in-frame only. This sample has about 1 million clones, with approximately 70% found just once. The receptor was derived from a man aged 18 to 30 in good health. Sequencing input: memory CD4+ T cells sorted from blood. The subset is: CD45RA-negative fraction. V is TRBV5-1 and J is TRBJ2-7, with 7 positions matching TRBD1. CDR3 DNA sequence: TGCGCCAGCAGCGCCGGGACAGTGAGGTACGAGCAGTACTTC. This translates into CASSAGTVRYEQYF. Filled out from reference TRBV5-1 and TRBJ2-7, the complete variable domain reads KAGVTQTPRYLIKTRGQQVTLSCSPISGHRSVSWYQQTPGQGLQFLFEYFSETQRNKGNFPGRFSGRQFSNSRSEMNVSTLELGDSALYLCASSAGTVRYEQYFGPGTRLTVT.